The 18 T cell receptor beta chains presented below share a single source sample, sequenced in a study of OX40 agonist ivuxolimab in advanced cancers. The table came from immunoSEQ multiplex PCR; TCRdb's copy has only in-frame clones and leaves some out. The data contain approximately 94,000 clones, around 93% of them singletons. The sequencing here drew on CD4+ or CD8+ T cells sorted from blood, taken in a trial of the OX40 agonist ivuxolimab. The receptors shown here come from an adult with an advanced solid tumor such as melanoma, head and neck, liver or kidney cancer.

The count of this clone is one. V and J are TRBV5-1 and TRBJ1-4; no firm D call. This CDR3 has 14 residues. Germline V lookup: CDR1 SGHRS, CDR2 YFSETQ. V was clipped by 3 bases and J by 5 bases, with 11 bases between them. For the CDR3, the DNA is TGCGCCAGCAGCTCGGACGGCCAGAATGAAAAACTGTTTTTT. This translates into CASSSDGQNEKLFF.

CDR3 residues: CASSLNSGNQETQYF. In DNA, the CDR3 is TGCGCCAGCAGCTTAAATAGCGGGAACCAAGAGACCCAGTACTTC. The genes are TRBV5-1 and TRBJ2-5, with 8 bases fitting TRBD2. The length of the CDR3 is 15 residues. The germline gives CDR1 SGHRS, CDR2 YFSETQ. V gave up 2 bases and J gave up 0 bases; unmatched junction bases: 3.

This chain connects TRBV7-2 to TRBJ2-7; D gene unclear. The V end lost 5 bases, the J end lost 6 bases, and 11 bases lay between the germline ends. Germline loops: CDR1 SGHTA, CDR2 FQGNSA. CDR3 length equals 12 residues. This chain's CDR3 is CASSPNNFEQYF. Here the CDR3 DNA reads TGTGCCAGCAGCCCAAACAACTTCGAGCAGTACTTC.

This chain connects TRBV10-3 to TRBJ2-3, with 7 bases identical to TRBD2. Germline V CDR1 and CDR2: ENHRY, SYGVKD. The trim removed 4 bases at V and 2 bases at J, leaving 9 bases unmatched. The CDR3 covers 16 residues. The CDR3 nucleotides are TGTGCCATCAGTGGGCCTAGCGGAAGGCCCACAGATACGCAGTATTTT. It specifies CAISGPSGRPTDTQYF.

CDR3 DNA sequence: TGTGCCAGCACACAAGAGGGGGCGCCTGGAAACACCATATATTTT. It codes for CASTQEGAPGNTIYF. This chain connects TRBV5-8 to TRBJ1-3, with 7 bases lining up with TRBD1. J lost 2 bases, V lost 6 bases, and 8 bases had no gene match. This CDR3 comprises 15 residues. From germline, CDR1 is SGHTS and CDR2 YDEGEE.

V gene TRBV7-9 combines with J gene TRBJ2-1, with 7 nucleotides matching TRBD2. Germline trimming cut 1 base from V and 0 bases from J; bases unmatched to any gene: 6. Per the germline V gene, CDR1 is SEHNR and CDR2 is FQNEAQ (reference sequence). The CDR3 is 17 amino acids. The CDR3 bases are TGTGCCAGCAGCTTAGTGGGGGGGAAGAGCTCCTACAATGAGCAGTTCTTC. Translation gives CASSLVGGKSSYNEQFF.

V is TRBV20-1 and J is TRBJ2-7; D gene uncertain. CDR1 is DFQATT and CDR2 is SNEGSKA in the germline V gene (reference sequence). The CDR3 contains 11 residues. Trimming took 8 bases from V and 5 from J, leaving 13 bases between them. The CDR3 nucleotides read TGCAGTATACTTCGAGGCGACGAGCAGTACTTC. Its translation is CSILRGDEQYF.

The rearrangement uses TRBV5-8 and TRBJ2-2; TRBD1 aligns across 10 bases. CDR1 and CDR2 from the germline V gene are SGHTS and YDEGEE. Germline trimming cut 5 bases from V and 5 bases from J; bases unmatched to any gene: 6. The CDR3 consists of 15 residues. The CDR3 coding sequence is TGTGCCAGCAGAGCCGGGACAGGGGAGACCGGGGAGCTGTTTTTT. Translation gives CASRAGTGETGELFF. The full variable domain, its missing parts supplied by reference TRBV5-8 and TRBJ2-2, is EAGVTQSPTHLIKTRGQQATLRCSPISGHTSVYWYQQALGLGLQFLLWYDEGEERNRGNFPPRFSGRQFPNYSSELNVNALELEDSALYLCASRAGTGETGELFFGEGSRLTVL.

This chain joins TRBV28 and TRBJ1-2; D is perhaps TRBD1 (5 bases). V was shortened by 3 bases and J by 4 bases, with 9 bases between the two germline ends. Germline CDR1 is MDHEN and CDR2 is SYDVKM. This CDR3 region has 13 residues. DNA for the CDR3: TGTGCCAGCAGTTTCTCCAGGGCCTATGGCTACACCTTC. Translating it yields CASSFSRAYGYTF.

This clone has a handful of counts. This chain joins TRBV4-1 and TRBJ1-1, with TRBD1 as a possible D gene (5 bases). The CDR3 length is 16 residues. Deletions cut 1 base from V and 1 base from J, with 13 bases between. The V gene's germline CDR1 is MGHRA and CDR2 YSYEKL. The DNA for the CDR3 is TGCGCCAGCAGCCAAGGGTTGGGGGTACGGAACACTGAAGCTTTCTTT. Amino acids: CASSQGLGVRNTEAFF.

This rearrangement joins TRBV4-1 to TRBJ2-1; D is possibly TRBD2 (5 bases). V lost 0 bases to trimming and J lost 9 bases, with 18 bases between them. Germline assignment: CDR1 MGHRA and CDR2 YSYEKL. This CDR3 is built from 16 residues. This CDR3 is CASSQDRGKSMGEQFF. CDR3 DNA: TGCGCCAGCAGCCAAGATAGAGGGAAGTCGATGGGTGAGCAGTTCTTC.

The V gene is TRBV28, the J gene TRBJ2-3, with 7 nucleotides matching TRBD2. The germline gives CDR1 MDHEN, CDR2 SYDVKM. J lost 1 base, V lost 1 base, and 2 bases had no gene match. The CDR3 runs 15 residues. CDR3 in DNA: TGTGCCAGCAGTTTATTCACTAGCGGCACAGATACGCAGTATTTT. This sequence encodes CASSLFTSGTDTQYF.

The chain has TRBV19 and TRBJ2-1; perhaps TRBD2 as D (6 bases). The CDR3 is made up of 17 amino acids. Trimming cost V 2 bases and J 1 base, with 15 bases left between them. The germline V gene has CDR1 LNHDA and CDR2 SQIVND (reference sequence). CDR3 residues: CASSILVGRLSYNEQFF. The CDR3 nucleotides are TGTGCCAGTAGTATATTGGTCGGGAGATTGTCCTACAATGAGCAGTTCTTC.

The chain links TRBV6-1 to TRBJ1-2, with a weak D call TRBD1 (6 bases). Trimming left V 5 bases short and J 1 base short, with 8 bases between. This CDR3 comprises 13 residues. The germline V gene has CDR1 MNHNS and CDR2 SASEGT. Written as DNA, the CDR3 is TGTGCCAGCAGTTTGGACAGTAACTATGGCTACACCTTC. As protein: CASSLDSNYGYTF.

The CDR3 coding sequence is TGTGCCAGCAGCGGGGACAGGTTTCCGACCGGGGAGCTGTTTTTT. It specifies CASSGDRFPTGELFF. The chain carries TRBV9 and TRBJ2-2, with 8 bases fitting TRBD1. This CDR3 contains 15 residues. In germline, CDR1 is SGDLS, CDR2 YYNGEE. V lost 3 bases and J lost 5; bases outside the gene matches: 6.

The CDR3 here is CASGLVRSGTQQFF. CDR3 nucleotide sequence: TGTGCTAGTGGTTTGGTACGGAGCGGAACCCAGCAGTTCTTC. This rearrangement joins TRBV12-5 to TRBJ2-1; weak D call: TRBD2 (5 bases). The germline gives CDR1 LGHNT, CDR2 FRNRAP. The CDR3 is made up of 14 amino acids. Trimming took off 0 bases at V and 11 bases at J, with 14 bases between the two ends.

The chain couples TRBV4-3 to TRBJ1-1; D is uncertain. From germline, CDR1 is LGHNA and CDR2 YSLEER. The CDR3 runs 14 residues. The V end lost 0 bases, the J end lost 3 bases, and 8 bases lay between the germline ends. CDR3: CASSQEARDTEAFF. CDR3 sequence (DNA): TGCGCCAGCAGCCAAGAGGCGAGAGACACTGAAGCTTTCTTT.

A single count supports this clone. This chain uses TRBV6-5 with TRBJ2-3; 7 nucleotides align to TRBD1. The J segment lost 0 bases and the V segment lost 7 bases, leaving 7 bases of the junction unmatched. This CDR3 contains 15 residues. The germline V gene has CDR1 MNHEY and CDR2 SVGAGI. The CDR3 bases are TGTGCCAGCACCCCGGACAGGCGCAGCACAGATACGCAGTATTTT. Translating it yields CASTPDRRSTDTQYF.